These 23 T cell receptor beta chains originate from one sample sequenced in a study of patients and donors after allogeneic stem cell transplantation. TCRdb redid the calling of the RT-PCR reads with MiXCR, one entry per CDR3 protein. This table holds approximately 170,000 distinct CDR3 sequences, about 24% found once. Material for sequencing was blood, either unsorted or a sorted T cell fraction (not recorded which). These receptors were collected from a human donor who was either an allogeneic HSCT recipient or a stem cell or donor lymphocyte infusion donor (not recorded which). It is not recorded whose cells these are; they may come from a transplant donor.

This clonotype came up once. The J gene is TRBJ2-3, the V gene TRBV15; 10 bases map to TRBD1. Looked up from germline, CDR1 is LNHNV and CDR2 is YYDKDF (reference sequence). The ends lost 5 bases at V and 4 bases at J; junction bases unmatched: 6. CDR3 length equals 15 residues. The CDR3 loop reads CATSVRQGASDTQYF. The CDR3 DNA is TGTGCCACCAGCGTTCGACAGGGGGCGTCAGATACGCAGTATTTT.

The CDR3 sequence: CASSSDRVFDQPQHF. The DNA for the CDR3 is TGCGCCAGCAGCTCGGACAGGGTGTTCGATCAGCCCCAGCATTTT. The chain has TRBV5-1 and TRBJ1-5, with TRBD1 matching over 8 bases. V was pared by 3 bases and J by 5 bases, with 7 bases of the junction left unmatched. Looked up from germline, CDR1 is SGHRS and CDR2 is YFSETQ. The CDR3 consists of 15 residues. Looking up the rest from reference TRBV5-1 and TRBJ1-5 gives the full variable domain: KAGVTQTPRYLIKTRGQQVTLSCSPISGHRSVSWYQQTPGQGLQFLFEYFSETQRNKGNFPGRFSGRQFSNSRSEMNVSTLELGDSALYLCASSSDRVFDQPQHFGDGTRLSIL.

V gene TRBV6-6 combines with J gene TRBJ2-1; D might be TRBD1 or TRBD2, each matching 5 bases. Germline V gene sequence: CDR1 MNHNY, CDR2 SVGAGI (reference sequence). V lost 4 bases and J 0 bases, leaving 7 bases between the germline ends. The CDR3 consists of 14 residues. CDR3 sequence: CASSSGGSYNEQFF. CDR3 DNA: TGTGCCAGCAGTTCTGGGGGCTCCTACAATGAGCAGTTCTTC.

The chain is built from TRBV5-1 and TRBJ2-1, with 10 bases that match TRBD2. Trimming removed 2 bases from V and 6 bases from J; junction bases left unmatched: 5. The CDR3 has 15 residues. Germline-derived CDR1 and CDR2 are SGHRS and YFSETQ. The CDR3 DNA reads as TGCGCCAGCAGCTTTGGAGCGGGAGGGGCCAATGAGCAGTTCTTC. It encodes CASSFGAGGANEQFF.

This clonotype occurred a few times. This chain connects TRBV14 to TRBJ1-4; the D is unclear. Germline loops: CDR1 SGHDN, CDR2 FVKESK. The length of the CDR3 is 9 residues. Trimming pared 5 bases from V and 16 bases from J, leaving 8 bases between. CDR3 in DNA: TGTGCCAGCAGCTATGAAAGGTTTTTT. Residues: CASSYERFF.

This clonotype has just a few counts. The chain has TRBV2 and TRBJ1-1, with 9 nucleotides matching TRBD1. This CDR3 is built from 12 residues. Germline V CDR1 and CDR2: SNHLY, FYNNEI. The V gene end was trimmed by 4 bases and the J gene end by 12 bases; junction bases not matched to a gene: 6. CDR3 in DNA: TGTGCCAGCAGTGTCTTGGACAGGGGAACTTTCTTT. Translating gives CASSVLDRGTFF.

The sample holds a few counts of this clonotype. This sequence joins TRBV5-1 and TRBJ1-3, with D perhaps matching TRBD1 (5 bases). The length of the CDR3 is 13 residues. V was shortened by 4 bases and J by 7 bases, with 12 bases between the two germline ends. The germline gives CDR1 SGHRS, CDR2 YFSETQ. The CDR3 spells CASSPGVLNTIYF. The CDR3 DNA follows: TGCGCCAGCAGCCCGGGGGTTTTGAACACCATATATTTT.

The V and J genes are TRBV28 and TRBJ2-2; no firm D call. The CDR3 has 12 residues. Germline CDR1 is MDHEN and CDR2 is SYDVKM. The V end was cut by 7 bases, the J end by 3 bases, with 6 bases between. CDR3 protein: CASTRDTGELFF. For the CDR3, the DNA is TGTGCCAGCACCCGCGACACCGGGGAGCTGTTTTTT.

This chain connects TRBV7-6 to TRBJ1-3; the D gene is possibly TRBD1 (5 bases). CDR3 length equals 15 residues. Trimming shortened V by 6 bases and J by 1 base, and 13 bases separated the two germline ends. From germline, CDR1 is SGHVS and CDR2 FNYEAQ. CDR3 loop: CASRSKGTSGNTIYF. The CDR3 region has the DNA TGTGCCAGCAGATCAAAAGGGACGTCTGGAAACACCATATATTTT.

The gene calls are TRBV5-1 and TRBJ2-1; D remains unclear. Germline CDR1 reads SGHRS; CDR2 reads YFSETQ. Trimming removed 1 base at V and 3 bases at J, with 5 bases between. The CDR3 is 13 residues long. CDR3 protein: CASSLLVYNEQFF. CDR3 DNA sequence: TGCGCCAGCAGCTTGCTAGTCTACAATGAGCAGTTCTTC.

This clonotype has more than one count but fewer than ten. The chain has TRBV28 and TRBJ2-3, with D perhaps matching TRBD1 or TRBD2 (5 bases each). Per the germline V gene, CDR1 is MDHEN and CDR2 is SYDVKM. The CDR3 spans 13 residues. This CDR3 reads CVAGPGPRDTQYF. In DNA form, the CDR3 reads TGTGTCGCGGGCCCAGGGCCACGGGATACGCAGTATTTT.

Comments on this clonotype: This may arise from a read error, as a much more abundant clone is one base away. The chain is built from TRBV6-5 and TRBJ1-1; no clear D. The CDR3 is 14 residues long. Looked up from germline, CDR1 is MNHEY and CDR2 is SVGAGI. The CDR3 here is CASSSSTLNTETFF. CDR3 coding DNA: TGTGCCAGCAGTTCCTCGACCCTGAACACTGAAACTTTCTTT.

This clonotype has more than one count but fewer than ten. The V and J genes are TRBV12-3 or TRBV12-4 and TRBJ2-3; TRBD1 matches at 11 bases. The CDR3 is 15 residues long. The junction had 6 bases not matched to a gene; V was cut back by 5 bases and J by 5 bases. Here the CDR3 reads CASSRRDRGGDTQYF. For the CDR3, the DNA is TGTGCCAGCAGTAGAAGGGACAGGGGGGGAGATACGCAGTATTTT.

The chain recombines TRBV18 with TRBJ1-6; no clear D gene. The V end was cut by 5 bases, the J end by 0 bases, with 8 bases between. This CDR3 comprises 15 residues. The germline gives CDR1 KGHSH, CDR2 LQKENI. CDR3 sequence: CASSTESSYNSPLHF. DNA for the CDR3: TGTGCCAGCTCAACGGAGAGCTCCTATAATTCACCCCTCCACTTT.

The chain is built from TRBV20-1 and TRBJ2-3; 11 bases line up with TRBD2. After removal of 5 bases from V and 2 bases from J, the junction contained 3 bases not matched to a gene. This CDR3 is 14 amino acids long. Germline values: CDR1 DFQATT, CDR2 SNEGSKA (reference sequence). For the CDR3, the DNA is TGCAGTGCTGGTAGCGGGGGGGCCACAGATACGCAGTATTTT. It yields the protein CSAGSGGATDTQYF.

This chain connects TRBV27 to TRBJ1-6; the D gene is possibly TRBD1 (6 bases). The CDR3 is 14 amino acids. V was shortened by 4 bases and J by 8 bases, with 12 bases between the two germline ends. The germline gives CDR1 MNHEY, CDR2 SMNVEV (reference sequence). CDR3 nucleotides: TGTGCCAGCAGTTACGGGACATGGGATTCACCCCTCCACTTT. It specifies CASSYGTWDSPLHF.

The count of this clonotype is one. This rearrangement joins TRBV9 to TRBJ2-7; D remains ambiguous. Germline V gene lookup returns CDR1 SGDLS and CDR2 YYNGEE. The CDR3 length is 14 residues. Trimming removed 4 bases from V and 5 bases from J, with 16 bases in between. This CDR3 is CASSSDRAIDEQYF. The CDR3 nucleotides are TGTGCCAGCAGCTCGGACCGGGCCATCGACGAGCAGTACTTC.

This clonotype has just a few counts. The CDR3 region is CASNLSGQETQYF. CDR3 DNA: TGTGCCAGCAACCTAAGCGGGCAAGAGACCCAGTACTTC. This rearrangement joins TRBV6-6 to TRBJ2-5; D possibly corresponds to TRBD2 (6 bases). The CDR3 runs 13 residues. Trimming shortened V by 7 bases and J by 2 bases, and 11 bases separated the two germline ends. Looked up from germline, CDR1 is MNHNY and CDR2 is SVGAGI (reference sequence).

The chain carries TRBV5-1 and TRBJ2-7; 10 nucleotides agree with TRBD1. V lost 2 bases to trimming and J lost 2 bases; unmatched junction nucleotides: 4. CDR1 is SGHRS and CDR2 is YFSETQ in the germline V gene. This CDR3 has 15 residues. Here the CDR3 reads CASSLGTGDTYEQYF. The CDR3 nucleotides are TGCGCCAGCAGCTTAGGGACAGGGGATACCTACGAGCAGTACTTC.

This clonotype showed up just a few times. The rearrangement uses TRBV25-1 and TRBJ2-5; D is undetermined. Germline CDR1 reads MGHDK; CDR2 reads SYGVNS. The germline V and J ends were trimmed by 3 bases and 0 bases, with 11 bases remaining between them. This CDR3 spans 15 amino acids. The CDR3 here is CASSEPSGHQETQYF. In DNA, the CDR3 is TGTGCCAGCAGTGAGCCATCCGGGCACCAAGAGACCCAGTACTTC.

Only a few counts were recorded for this clonotype. V and J are TRBV28 and TRBJ2-7; weak D call: TRBD1 (5 bases). CDR1 is MDHEN, CDR2 SYDVKM, per germline. The CDR3 totals 15 residues. Trimming removed 7 bases at V and 1 base at J, with 17 bases between. DNA of the CDR3: TGTGCCAGCAAACTCGGGCAGGGCATATCCTACGAGCAGTACTTC. Its protein product is CASKLGQGISYEQYF.

About this clonotype: This may come from a read error, since a much larger clone is one base off. The V and J genes are TRBV4-2 and TRBJ1-2; D might be TRBD1 (6 bases). The germline V and J ends were trimmed by 3 bases and 2 bases, with 19 bases remaining between them. Germline CDR1 reads LGHNA; CDR2 reads YNFKEQ. The CDR3 length is 17 residues. CDR3: CASSQDLTGLANYGYTF. The CDR3 DNA follows: TGTGCCAGCAGCCAGGATTTGACAGGTTTGGCGAACTATGGCTACACCTTC.

The chain joins TRBV9 to TRBJ1-1; no clear D gene. The CDR3 sequence is 17 residues long. CDR1 SGDLS and CDR2 YYNGEE come from the germline V gene. The V gene lost 3 bases and the J gene lost 4 bases, with 22 bases spanning the gap. The DNA of the CDR3 is TGTGCCAGCAGCGCCCCAAGTGGGGTAAACTGGGGCACTGAAGCTTTCTTT. Translating gives CASSAPSGVNWGTEAFF.